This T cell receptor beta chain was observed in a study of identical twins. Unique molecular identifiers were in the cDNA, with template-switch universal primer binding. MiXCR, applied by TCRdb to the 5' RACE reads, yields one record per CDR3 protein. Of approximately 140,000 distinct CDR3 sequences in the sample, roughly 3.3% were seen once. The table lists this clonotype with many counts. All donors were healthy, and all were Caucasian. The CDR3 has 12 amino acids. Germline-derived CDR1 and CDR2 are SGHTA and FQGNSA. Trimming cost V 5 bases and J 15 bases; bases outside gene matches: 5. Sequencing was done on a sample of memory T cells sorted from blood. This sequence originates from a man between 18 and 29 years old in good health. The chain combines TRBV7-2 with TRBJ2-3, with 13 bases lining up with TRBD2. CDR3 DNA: TGTGCCAGCAGCCCCGGACTAGCGGGAGACTATTTT. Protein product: CASSPGLAGDYF. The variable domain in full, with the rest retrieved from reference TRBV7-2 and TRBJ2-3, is GAGVSQSPSNKVTEKGKDVELRCDPISGHTALYWYRQSLGQGLEFLIYFQGNSAPDKSGLPSDRFSAERTGGSVSTLTIQRTQQEDSAVYLCASSPGLAGDYFGPGTRLTVL.